This T cell receptor (beta chain) was recorded in a study of breast tumors, draining lymph nodes, adjacent tissues. General observations from the study: Tumor TCR diversity was below lymph nodes but above nontumor tissue. Findings are consistent with lymph node origin and intratumoral expansion of most tumor T cells.

This clonotype was detected ten times or more. Antigen unknown. TCRdb passed the multiplex PCR reads through MiXCR, listing each CDR3 protein once. This repertoire shows fewer than 150,000 distinct CDR3 sequences, around 20% found once; its top ten account for about 2.2%. There are 15 residues in the CDR3. After removal of 1 base from V and 7 bases from J, the junction contained 2 bases not matched to a gene. Germline CDR1 LGHDT, CDR2 YNNKEL (reference sequence). Axillary draining lymph nodes of breast cancer patients supplied the node samples. Input material: axillary lymph node tissue. This clonotype was obtained from a female donor with breast cancer. Some clones in this sample may be carry-over from other donors' samples. The chain combines TRBV3-1 with TRBJ1-6, with 9 bases that match TRBD1. The CDR3 bases are TGTGCCAGCAGCCAAGGCGGGACAGGGAATTCACCCCTCCACTTT. This sequence encodes CASSQGGTGNSPLHF.